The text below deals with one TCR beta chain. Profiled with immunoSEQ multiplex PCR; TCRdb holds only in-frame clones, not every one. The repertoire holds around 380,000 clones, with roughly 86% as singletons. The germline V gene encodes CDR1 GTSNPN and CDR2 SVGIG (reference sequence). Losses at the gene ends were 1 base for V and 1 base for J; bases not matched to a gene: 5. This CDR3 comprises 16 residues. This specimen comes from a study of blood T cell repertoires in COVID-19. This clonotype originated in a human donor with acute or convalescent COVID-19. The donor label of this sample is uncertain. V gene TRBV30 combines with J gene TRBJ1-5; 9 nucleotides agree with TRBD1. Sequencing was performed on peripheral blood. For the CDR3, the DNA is TGTGCCTGGAGTGGATACAGGGGGCCGAGCAATCAGCCCCAGCATTTT. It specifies CAWSGYRGPSNQPQHF.